Below are 16 T cell receptor beta chains sequenced from a single sample in a study of CD8+ T cells in alopecia areata. Extracted RNA was reverse transcribed into cDNA, the sequencing template. Profiling relied on immunoSEQ multiplex PCR, and the TCRdb table lists in-frame clones only, not all of them. This table has some 220,000 clones, around 57% appearing once. As for treatment: oral pan-JAK inhibitor, 5-10 mg twice daily. Specimen: CD4+ T cells sorted from blood, collected at week 4, from a patient treated with tofacitinib. The origin of the receptors is a human donor with alopecia areata.

This clone turned up a few times. The chain couples TRBV10-3 to TRBJ1-2, with TRBD1 matching 9 bases. The germline V gene encodes CDR1 ENHRY and CDR2 SYGVKD. V shed 4 bases and J 8 bases; nucleotides not matched to a gene: 8. This CDR3 region has 14 residues. The chain's CDR3 is CAISASPTGGGYTF. The CDR3 DNA follows: TGTGCCATCAGTGCCTCCCCCACAGGGGGCGGCTACACCTTC.

The chain carries TRBV7-2 and TRBJ1-5; D is uncertain. CDR1 and CDR2 (germline): SGHTA, FQGNSA. Trimming removed 1 base from V and 5 bases from J, with 6 bases in between. The CDR3 runs to 13 residues. CDR3 in DNA: TGTGCCAGCAGCTTAGACGGATATCAGCCCCAGCATTTT. This sequence encodes CASSLDGYQPQHF.

This clone was observed at least ten times. The J gene is TRBJ2-2, the V gene TRBV5-1; D not certain. CDR1 and CDR2 from the germline V gene are SGHRS and YFSETQ. Trimming stripped 0 bases from V and 0 bases from J, with 6 bases between. This CDR3 is 15 amino acids long. The CDR3 is CASSLGAANTGELFF. The DNA for the CDR3 is TGCGCCAGCAGCTTGGGGGCAGCGAACACCGGGGAGCTGTTTTTT.

This chain connects TRBV30 to TRBJ1-6; D is undetermined. V shed 2 bases and J shed 9 bases, with 8 bases lying between them. Germline V CDR1 and CDR2: GTSNPN, SVGIG (reference sequence). There are 12 residues in the CDR3. This CDR3 is CAWSPAFSPLHF. The CDR3 coding sequence is TGTGCCTGGAGTCCCGCGTTTTCACCCCTCCACTTT.

This clone was seen more than once but under ten times. The chain employs TRBV10-3 and TRBJ2-2; D remains ambiguous. Germline V gives CDR1 ENHRY, CDR2 SYGVKD. This CDR3 has 14 amino acids. V shed 4 bases and J shed 2 bases, with 8 bases lying between them. The CDR3 loop reads CAISAGLNTGELFF. DNA for the CDR3: TGTGCCATCAGTGCCGGTTTAAACACCGGGGAGCTGTTTTTT.

J is TRBJ1-1 and V is TRBV30; D gene uncertain. The ends were cut back, 3 bases at V and 3 bases at J, with 11 bases in the middle. From germline, CDR1 is GTSNPN and CDR2 SVGIG (reference sequence). This CDR3 is built from 13 residues. CDR3 in DNA: TGTGCCTGGAGAGCTTCCGGAGACACTGAAGCTTTCTTT. As protein: CAWRASGDTEAFF.

This rearrangement joins TRBV7-9 to TRBJ2-1; D is possibly TRBD1 (5 bases). The CDR3 runs to 15 residues. The germline V and J ends were trimmed by 6 bases and 0 bases, with 12 bases remaining between them. CDR1 is SEHNR and CDR2 is FQNEAQ in the germline V gene (reference sequence). The CDR3 protein is CASRKDRSSYNEQFF. The CDR3 bases are TGTGCCAGCAGGAAAGACAGATCCTCCTACAATGAGCAGTTCTTC.

The chain is built from TRBV9 and TRBJ1-1; D might be TRBD1 (6 bases). V gave up 7 bases and J gave up 3 bases, with 16 bases separating them. The length of the CDR3 is 14 residues. The germline gives CDR1 SGDLS, CDR2 YYNGEE. The CDR3 sequence: CASGGPGAYTEAFF. CDR3 in DNA: TGTGCCAGCGGCGGACCGGGGGCTTACACTGAAGCTTTCTTT.

The gene calls are TRBV2 and TRBJ1-1; no firm D call. V dropped 5 bases and J dropped 1 base, with 11 bases sitting between them. In germline, CDR1 is SNHLY, CDR2 FYNNEI. The CDR3 is 14 amino acids. The CDR3 coding sequence is TGTGCCAGCAGTACCGACCGTGGGAACACTGAAGCTTTCTTT. It encodes CASSTDRGNTEAFF.

This sequence joins TRBV5-1 and TRBJ1-1; TRBD1 might be the D (6 bases). Looked up from germline, CDR1 is SGHRS and CDR2 is YFSETQ. The V end was cut by 0 bases, the J end by 0 bases, with 12 bases between. This CDR3 spans 16 amino acids. The CDR3 loop reads CASSLGRGELNTEAFF. The CDR3 coding sequence is TGCGCCAGCAGCTTGGGCAGGGGTGAATTGAACACTGAAGCTTTCTTT.

The rearrangement uses TRBV30 and TRBJ2-2; 10 bases map to TRBD2. Unmatched junction bases numbered 5, after V lost 5 bases and J lost 8 bases. The germline V gene has CDR1 GTSNPN and CDR2 SVGIG (reference sequence). This CDR3 has 13 residues. CDR3 nucleotide sequence: TGTGCCTGGGACACGGGACTAGCGGGGGAGCTGTTTTTT. Translated: CAWDTGLAGELFF.

The CDR3 region is CASTPGVASPLHF. The CDR3 DNA sequence: TGTGCCAGCACCCCAGGGGTAGCGTCACCCCTCCACTTT. This chain connects TRBV7-2 to TRBJ1-6; D is perhaps TRBD1 (6 bases). This CDR3 has 13 residues. V was pared by 7 bases and J by 10 bases, with 14 bases between. Germline loops: CDR1 SGHTA, CDR2 FQGNSA.

CDR3 nucleotide sequence: TGTGCCAGCAGGAATACTAGCGGGGAAGATACGCAGTATTTT. It specifies CASRNTSGEDTQYF. V gene TRBV2 combines with J gene TRBJ2-3, with 10 nucleotides matching TRBD2. The CDR3 has 14 residues. CDR1 is SNHLY and CDR2 is FYNNEI in the germline V gene. With V trimmed by 6 bases and J by 5 bases, 5 bases remained unmatched. The variable domain in full, with the rest retrieved from reference TRBV2 and TRBJ2-3, is EPEVTQTPSHQVTQMGQEVILRCVPISNHLYFYWYRQILGQKVEFLVSFYNNEISEKSEIFDDQFSVERPDGSNFTLKIRSTKLEDSAMYFCASRNTSGEDTQYFGPGTRLTVL.

Points on this clone: This sample also contains other DNA sequences that code for the same CDR3. This sequence joins TRBV5-4 and TRBJ2-3; TRBD2 aligns across 7 bases. The germline gives CDR1 SGHNT, CDR2 YYREEE (reference sequence). The CDR3 loop spans 15 amino acids. Germline trimming cut 0 bases from V and 1 base from J; bases unmatched to any gene: 2. CDR3 amino acids: CASSLVAGGTDTQYF. CDR3 bases: TGTGCCAGCAGCTTGGTGGCGGGGGGCACAGATACGCAGTATTTT.

This clone was seen a handful of times. The chain has TRBV25-1 and TRBJ1-2; D not certain. The V end lost 1 base, the J end lost 0 bases, and 9 bases lay between the germline ends. The CDR3 covers 15 residues. The V gene's germline CDR1 is MGHDK and CDR2 SYGVNS. CDR3 sequence: CASSELTESNYGYTF. Here the CDR3 DNA reads TGTGCCAGCAGTGAATTAACCGAATCTAACTATGGCTACACCTTC.

This clone came up a few times. The J gene is TRBJ2-3, the V gene TRBV19, with 7 bases fitting TRBD1. The CDR3 is made up of 15 amino acids. With V trimmed by 5 bases and J by 3 bases, 8 bases remained unmatched. CDR1 and CDR2 from the germline V gene are LNHDA and SQIVND (reference sequence). The CDR3 spells CASSPDRVVTDTQYF. CDR3 bases: TGTGCCAGTAGTCCCGACAGGGTCGTAACAGATACGCAGTATTTT.